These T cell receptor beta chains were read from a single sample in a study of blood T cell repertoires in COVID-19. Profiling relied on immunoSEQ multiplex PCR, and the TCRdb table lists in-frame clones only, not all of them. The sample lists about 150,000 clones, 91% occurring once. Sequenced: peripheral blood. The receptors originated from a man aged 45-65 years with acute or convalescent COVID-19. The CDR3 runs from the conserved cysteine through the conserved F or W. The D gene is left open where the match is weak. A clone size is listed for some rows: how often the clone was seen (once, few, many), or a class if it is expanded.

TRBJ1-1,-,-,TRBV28,TGTGCCAGCAGTTGGGGACGGGGGGTACTGAACACTGAAGCTTTCTTT,CASSWGRGVLNTEAFF
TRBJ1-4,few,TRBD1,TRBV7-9,TGTGCCAGCAGCTTAGGACAGGGAGAAAAACTGTTTTTT,CASSLGQGEKLFF
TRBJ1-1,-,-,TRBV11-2,TGTGCCAGCAGCCCCGAGCGGGGCAGGGCTTTCTTT,CASSPERGRAFF
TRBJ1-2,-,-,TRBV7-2,TGTGCCAGCAGCGTAAGGGAGCCCAACTATGGCTACACCTTC,CASSVREPNYGYTF
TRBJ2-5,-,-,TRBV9,TGTGCCAGCAACACCCAGGGAAACCTTAGAGAGACCCAGTACTTC,CASNTQGNLRETQYF
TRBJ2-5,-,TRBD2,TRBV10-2,TGCGCCAGCAGTGAGTTGACTAGCGGGGGGGAAGAGACCCAGTACTTC,CASSELTSGGEETQYF
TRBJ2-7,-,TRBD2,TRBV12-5,TGTGCTAGTGGTTTGGGGACTAGCTACGACGAGCAGTACTTC,CASGLGTSYDEQYF
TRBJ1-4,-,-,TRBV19,TGTGCCAGTACACCCTCCCGGGGATACTTTGAAAAACTGTTTTTT,CASTPSRGYFEKLFF
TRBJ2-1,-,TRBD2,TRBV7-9,TGTGCCAGCAGCTTCACTAGCGGGAGTAAAAATGAGCAGTTCTTC,CASSFTSGSKNEQFF
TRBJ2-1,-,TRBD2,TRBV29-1,TGCAGCGCTAAAACGAGCGGGAGGGGGTCCAATGAGCAGTTCTTC,CSAKTSGRGSNEQFF
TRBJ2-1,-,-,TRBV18,TGTGCCAGCTCACCGCGTTACAATGAGCAGTTCTTC,CASSPRYNEQFF
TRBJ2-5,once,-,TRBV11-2,TGTGCCAGCAGCTTAAATCGGGGGGCCGAAGAGACCCAGTACTTC,CASSLNRGAEETQYF
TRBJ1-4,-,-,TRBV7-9,TGTGCCAGCAGCAGTCGGGTTAATGAAAAACTGTTTTTT,CASSSRVNEKLFF
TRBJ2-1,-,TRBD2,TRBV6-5,TGTGCCAGCAGTCCTCTAGCGGGATTCGGGAATGAGCAGTTCTTC,CASSPLAGFGNEQFF
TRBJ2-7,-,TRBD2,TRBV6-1,TGTGCCAGCAGTGAAGGTAGCGGGAGTGGGTACGAGCAGTACTTC,CASSEGSGSGYEQYF
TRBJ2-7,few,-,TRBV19,TGTGCCAGTAGTATGTCGGGGAAGGACGAGCAGTACTTC,CASSMSGKDEQYF
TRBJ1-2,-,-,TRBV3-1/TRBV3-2,TGTGCCAGCAGCCAAGATCCGGGGGGAGTTGGTGGCTACACCTTC,CASSQDPGGVGGYTF
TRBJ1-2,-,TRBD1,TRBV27,TGTGCCAGCAGCTTACAGGGGGCGGGGGGCTACACCTTC,CASSLQGAGGYTF
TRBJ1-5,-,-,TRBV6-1,TGTGCCAGCAGTGAAGGGGAGCAGCCCCAGCATTTT,CASSEGEQPQHF
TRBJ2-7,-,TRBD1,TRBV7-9,TGTGCCAGCAGCCCCGGGACAGGGTTTTTCGAGCAGTACTTC,CASSPGTGFFEQYF
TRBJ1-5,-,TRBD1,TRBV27,TGTGCCAGCAGTCCTAGACAGGGTATGGGCAATCAGCCCCAGCATTTT,CASSPRQGMGNQPQHF
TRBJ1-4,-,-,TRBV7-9,TGTGCCAGCAGCCCCCCGGTGACAGCCCCGGAAAAACTGTTTTTT,CASSPPVTAPEKLFF
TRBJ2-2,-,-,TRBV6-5,TGTGCCAGCAGTCCCCATCGGGCCGGGGAGCTGTTTTTT,CASSPHRAGELFF
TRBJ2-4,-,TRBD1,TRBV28,TGTGCCAGCAGTTTATCCGGGACAGAAGCCAAAAACATTCAGTACTTC,CASSLSGTEAKNIQYF
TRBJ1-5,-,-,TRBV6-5,TGTGCCAGCAGTTATAATCCCCAGCATTTT,CASSYNPQHF